This entry concerns a single T cell receptor beta chain. Its cognate antigen is unknown. Methods described previously were used for bulk TCR libraries, and listed TCR primers were applied. In TCRdb, the PCR reads were re-called with MiXCR into one record per CDR3 protein. Here the sample spans some 590,000 distinct CDR3 sequences, 25% being singletons. These data come from a study of molecular identifiers for immune sequencing clone quantification. V gave up 6 bases and J gave up 7 bases; unmatched junction bases: 14. The germline CDR1 and CDR2 sequences are SQVTM and ANQGSEA. This CDR3 is built from 14 residues. Study findings and constraints: Molecules of identical TCR sharing a barcode could underestimate highly expanded clone sizes.

The chain uses TRBV29-1 and TRBJ2-7; 8 nucleotides line up with TRBD2. Sequencing used naive CD8+ T cells from blood, with Jurkat cell RNA spiked in. Subset defined: FACS-sorted CD8+CD4-CCR7+CD45RA+ naive T cells. The clonotype originates from a human donor in good health. Some libraries in this study had Jurkat cell RNA spiked in. The CDR3 DNA sequence: TGCAGCGTCACGGGGGGGGATAACAGGGAGGAGCAGTACTTC. Its protein is CSVTGGDNREEQYF.